The rows below give T cell receptor beta chains drawn from one sample of a study of control samples from healthy donors and cancer patients. Sequencing used immunoSEQ multiplex PCR; TCRdb keeps in-frame clones, though not all of them. The sample records roughly 84,000 clones, around 91% being singletons. The sequenced material came from blood. The receptors were sampled from a man aged 50-60 years in good health. Each CDR3 is given with its conserved first and last residue. The D gene is left open where the match is weak. Size is omitted from some rows. Given values are once, few, many or a class for expanded clones.

NA NA TRBJ2-5 TRBV18 TGTGCCAGCTCAAACCGACAAGAGACCCAGTACTTC CASSNRQETQYF
NA few TRBJ2-1 TRBV21-1 TGTGCCAGCATGTGGTCTAAAGGGGCGGGTGAGCAGTTCTTC CASMWSKGAGEQFF
NA NA TRBJ2-1 TRBV9 TGTGCCAGCAGCGTAGTCCAGGGTTTTGGGGAGCAGTTCTTC CASSVVQGFGEQFF
TRBD1 NA TRBJ1-6 TRBV18 TGTGCCAGCTCATCCTCGAACCGGGACAGCTATAATTCACCCCTCCACTTT CASSSSNRDSYNSPLHF
NA NA TRBJ2-1 TRBV4-2 TGTGCCAGCAGCCAACGAACAGAGAACAATGAGCAGTTCTTC CASSQRTENNEQFF
TRBD2 NA TRBJ2-2 TRBV5-1 TGCGCCAGCAGCCTTCATAGCGGGGGGGCGAACACCGGGGAGCTGTTTTTT CASSLHSGGANTGELFF
TRBD1 NA TRBJ2-2 TRBV4-1 TGCGCCAGCAGCCAGCCGCCGGGACAGAGACCGAACACCGGGGAGCTGTTTTTT CASSQPPGQRPNTGELFF
NA NA TRBJ2-7 TRBV29-1 TGCAGCGCTGGGACGGATGGGAAAGGTTACGAGCAGTACTTC CSAGTDGKGYEQYF
TRBD2 NA TRBJ2-3 TRBV19 TGTGCCAGTAGTATAGTTCGAGGCGGGGGGATCGCAGATACGCAGTATTTT CASSIVRGGGIADTQYF
NA NA TRBJ2-3 TRBV7-8 TGTGCCAGCAGCTTAGCGGAGCCCAGAGGTACGCAGTATTTT CASSLAEPRGTQYF
TRBD2 few TRBJ2-1 TRBV3-1/TRBV3-2 TGTGCCAGCAGCCGAGTACCTTCTAGCGGGGGCGCGACTCGGAATGAGCAGTTCTTC CASSRVPSSGGATRNEQFF
NA NA TRBJ2-3 TRBV19 TGTGCCAGTACCTCACGGGGAGGTGGCACAGATACGCAGTATTTT CASTSRGGGTDTQYF
TRBD2 NA TRBJ2-3 TRBV27 TGTGCCAGCAGTTTAGAAGCGGGGGCTAGCACAGATACGCAGTATTTT CASSLEAGASTDTQYF
NA NA TRBJ1-2 TRBV10-3 TGTGCCATCAGTCCCGTGCAGACAGCTAACTATGGCTACACCTTC CAISPVQTANYGYTF
TRBD1 once TRBJ1-2 TRBV11-2 TGTGCCAGCAGCTCCCCTAGCCTAGGGACAGGCTCTAACTATGGCTACACCTTC CASSSPSLGTGSNYGYTF
TRBD1 NA TRBJ1-2 TRBV5-5 TGTGCCAGCAGCTTGGCGGGACAGGGTAACTATGGCTACACCTTC CASSLAGQGNYGYTF
NA NA TRBJ1-5 TRBV2 TGTGCCAGCACAACAGCTAGCAATCAGCCCCAGCATTTT CASTTASNQPQHF
TRBD1 NA TRBJ1-2 TRBV7-3 TGTGCCAGCAGCTTAACGGCGGGGACAGGGAGGGGGGATGGCTACACCTTC CASSLTAGTGRGDGYTF
NA NA TRBJ1-5 TRBV19 TGTGCCAGTAGTACCCGAAAAACAATCAGGGAGGGAAGCAATCAGCCCCAGCATTTT CASSTRKTIREGSNQPQHF
TRBD2 NA TRBJ2-1 TRBV5-1 TGCGCCAGCAGCTTACCGGGACTAACGGATGAGCAGTTCTTC CASSLPGLTDEQFF